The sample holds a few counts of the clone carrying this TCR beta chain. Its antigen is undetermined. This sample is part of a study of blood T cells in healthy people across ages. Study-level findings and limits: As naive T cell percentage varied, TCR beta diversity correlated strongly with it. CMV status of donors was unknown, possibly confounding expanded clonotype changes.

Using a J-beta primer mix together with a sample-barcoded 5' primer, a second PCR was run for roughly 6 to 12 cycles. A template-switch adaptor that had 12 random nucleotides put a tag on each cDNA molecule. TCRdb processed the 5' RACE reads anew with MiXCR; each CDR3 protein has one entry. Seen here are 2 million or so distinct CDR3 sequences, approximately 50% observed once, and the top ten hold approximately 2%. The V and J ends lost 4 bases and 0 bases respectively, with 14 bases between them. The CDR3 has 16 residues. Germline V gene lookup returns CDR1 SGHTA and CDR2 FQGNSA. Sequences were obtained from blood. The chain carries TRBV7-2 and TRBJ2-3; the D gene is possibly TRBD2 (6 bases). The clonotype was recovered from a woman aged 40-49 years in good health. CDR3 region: CASSSSGTFSTDTQYF. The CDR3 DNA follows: TGTGCCAGCAGCTCTTCAGGGACTTTTAGCACAGATACGCAGTATTTT.